This T cell receptor (beta chain) originates from a study of T cell changes during pregnancy in multiple sclerosis. This clone has only one observation. Clones were sequenced by immunoSEQ multiplex PCR, and TCRdb holds only the in-frame ones, with some missing. The data show around 75,000 clones, about 94% seen once. This sample comprised CD4+ T cells from peripheral blood mononuclear cells, obtained after pregnancy. The receptor was derived from a female donor with multiple sclerosis, enrolled in a pregnancy study.

CDR3 loop: CASRAQGALGNEQFF. The DNA for the CDR3 is TGTGCCAGCAGGGCTCAGGGGGCCTTAGGAAATGAGCAGTTCTTC. The V gene is TRBV6-4, the J gene TRBJ2-1; 8 positions agree with TRBD1. The CDR3 is 15 residues long. Looked up from germline, CDR1 is MRHNA and CDR2 is SNTAGT. The V segment lost 6 bases and the J segment 7 bases; nucleotides outside the gene matches: 11.